This T cell receptor (beta chain) was sequenced during a study of T cells in women clearing cervical HPV infection. At the level of the study: Controls' single incident HPV16 infection cleared within 12 months without precancer. Findings of the study overall: Associations may precede or follow infection; HPV-specific or memory T cells were not isolated.

Sequencing was performed with immunoSEQ multiplex PCR; in TCRdb, only in-frame clones are kept and a portion is missing. Its listing shows over 20,000 clones. As concerns this clone: Its antigen is undetermined. The sequence runs out 3 residues before the end of the CDR3; the remainder is reconstructed from the germline J gene.

This CDR3 has 15 amino acids. Germline CDR1 and CDR2: SNHLY and FYNNEI. The junction had 9 bases not matched to a gene; V was cut back by 8 bases and J by 2 bases. The specimen sequenced was blood buffy coat. This receptor was obtained from a woman aged 18-70 years with a cervical HPV16 infection that either progressed to CIN3+ or cleared (not recorded which). This chain connects TRBV2 to TRBJ2-1; 7 bases line up with TRBD2. The CDR3 here is CASRRPGTTYNEQFF. The CDR3 bases that were read are TGTGCCAGCCGTAGACCCGGGACTACCTACAATGAG.